Described below is a single TCR beta chain sequence and its context. What it recognizes is unknown. The data stem from a study of T cell responses to AZD1222 COVID-19 vaccine. The V gene end was trimmed by 4 bases and the J gene end by 4 bases; junction bases not matched to a gene: 9. The length of the CDR3 is 16 residues. Germline V gene sequence: CDR1 LGHNA, CDR2 YSLEER. Broader study findings: With dominance at 160-218 and 743-854, vaccine-associated CD4 TCRs spanned spike. In the spike-specific TCR repertoire, nearly half reportedly target unmutated variant regions.

Profiling relied on immunoSEQ multiplex PCR, and the TCRdb table lists in-frame clones only, not all of them. The repertoire consists of around 120,000 clones, with 80% to 90% occurring once and the leading ten covering 3% to 4%. The sample was peripheral blood, taken on day 0 of MenACWY control vaccination. The source of this sequence is an adult in good health. The chain combines TRBV4-3 with TRBJ2-5, with 10 bases fitting TRBD1. CDR3 sequence: CASSLAGTGVGETQYF. CDR3 DNA sequence: TGCGCCAGCAGCCTTGCCGGGACAGGGGTTGGAGAGACCCAGTACTTC.